This TCR beta chain was sequenced during a study of CD8+CD57+ T cells in acquired aplastic anemia. Study-level information: Mean yield of DNA from sorted CD4+ and CD8+ cells was roughly 3.1 ug.

An expansion of CD8+CD57+ cells by flow cytometry had been shown in patients chosen for sequencing. CDR3 length: 14 amino acids. The V gene lost 4 bases and the J gene lost 1 base, with 13 bases spanning the gap. Germline CDR1 and CDR2: SQVTM and ANQGSEA. Genomic DNA constituted the template upon which TCR beta VDJ and CDR3 profiling was performed. TCRdb re-called the reads with MiXCR, one entry per CDR3 protein. Here the sample spans more than 150,000 distinct CDR3 sequences, about half being singletons. The sequence came from a human donor with aplastic anemia. The chain is built from TRBV29-1 and TRBJ1-1, with D tentatively TRBD1 (5 bases). Input material: sorted CD4+, CD8+, or CD8+CD57+ T cells (not recorded which) from PBMCs. This chain's CDR3 is CSVVPKGWNTEAFF. Here the CDR3 DNA reads TGCAGCGTTGTCCCGAAGGGGTGGAACACTGAAGCTTTCTTT.